Shown below are 7 T cell receptor beta chains from a single sample sequenced in a study of blood T cell repertoires in COVID-19. Assay: immunoSEQ multiplex PCR; the TCRdb copy retains only in-frame clones and omits some. In the table there are 360,000 or so clones, about 90% of which are singletons. Sequencing input: PBMCs or T cells enriched from blood (not recorded which). The receptors here all came from a woman in her 30s who had recovered from COVID-19.

The chain links TRBV9 to TRBJ2-7, with 11 nucleotides matching TRBD2. CDR1 and CDR2 (germline): SGDLS, YYNGEE. The ends lost 0 bases at V and 2 bases at J; junction bases unmatched: 4. CDR3 length: 16 amino acids. CDR3 nucleotide sequence: TGTGCCAGCAGCGTAGGGAGACTAGCGGGACCCTACGAGCAGTACTTC. This sequence encodes CASSVGRLAGPYEQYF.

This clone was seen once. This chain connects TRBV19 to TRBJ1-4; D is ambiguous. There are 12 residues in the CDR3. V lost 4 bases and J lost 7, with 7 bases in between. The germline CDR1 and CDR2 sequences are LNHDA and SQIVND (reference sequence). The CDR3 reads CASSRRLEKLFF. The CDR3 DNA is TGTGCCAGTAGTAGAAGACTTGAAAAACTGTTTTTT.

The rearrangement joins TRBV14 to TRBJ1-5; D ambiguous. V was cut by 5 bases and J by 3 bases, with 8 bases left in between. Germline V gene sequence: CDR1 SGHDN, CDR2 FVKESK. The CDR3 is 13 amino acids. The CDR3 here is CASSGSYNQPQHF. The DNA for the CDR3 is TGTGCCAGCAGCGGGAGTTACAATCAGCCCCAGCATTTT. The full variable domain, in which reference TRBV14 and TRBJ1-5 provide the parts outside the CDR3, is EAGVTQFPSHSVIEKGQTVTLRCDPISGHDNLYWYRRVMGKEIKFLLHFVKESKQDESGMPNNRFLAERTGGTYSTLKVQPAELEDSGVYFCASSGSYNQPQHFGDGTRLSIL.

V gene TRBV9 combines with J gene TRBJ2-1; D remains unclear. This CDR3 spans 15 amino acids. Looked up from germline, CDR1 is SGDLS and CDR2 is YYNGEE. Trimming left V 4 bases short and J 8 bases short, with 19 bases between. The CDR3: CASSSQNLATYEQFF. CDR3 coding DNA: TGTGCCAGCAGCTCCCAGAATTTGGCCACCTATGAGCAGTTCTTC.

This chain links TRBV4-1 with TRBJ1-4; 8 bases line up with TRBD1. The CDR3 has 21 residues. After removal of 5 bases from V and 0 bases from J, the junction contained 20 bases not matched to a gene. Germline V CDR1 and CDR2: MGHRA, YSYEKL. The CDR3 reads CASSSSFLGSGQDATNEKLFF. The CDR3 DNA reads as TGCGCCAGCAGCTCATCCTTCCTGGGGTCGGGACAGGATGCAACTAATGAAAAACTGTTTTTT.

This chain connects TRBV5-1 to TRBJ1-2; D not resolved. The V gene's germline CDR1 is SGHRS and CDR2 YFSETQ. V was cut by 0 bases and J by 8 bases, with 14 bases left in between. This CDR3 contains 14 residues. In DNA form, the CDR3 reads TGCGCCAGCAGCTTGGCCAATCCGTTGCGGGGCTACACCTTC. Protein: CASSLANPLRGYTF.

As DNA, the CDR3 is TGCGCCAGCAGCCGAGGGACTAGCCGGGGCACAGATACGCAGTATTTT. It codes for CASSRGTSRGTDTQYF. The chain employs TRBV5-1 and TRBJ2-3; 9 nucleotides match TRBD2. V trimming: 4 bases; J trimming: 1 base; junction bases outside the gene matches: 7. From germline, CDR1 is SGHRS and CDR2 YFSETQ. CDR3 length equals 16 residues. Variable domain in full (rest from reference TRBV5-1 and TRBJ2-3): KAGVTQTPRYLIKTRGQQVTLSCSPISGHRSVSWYQQTPGQGLQFLFEYFSETQRNKGNFPGRFSGRQFSNSRSEMNVSTLELGDSALYLCASSRGTSRGTDTQYFGPGTRLTVL.